This TCR beta chain was captured in a study of OX40 agonist ivuxolimab in advanced cancers. Overall study context: Patients were infused with ivuxolimab every 2 weeks at 0.01 to 10 mg/kg. Antecedent anti-PD-1, anti-PD-L1 or anti-CTLA-4 therapy was permissible, with about 40% having received some.

Libraries were prepared by immunoSEQ multiplex PCR; TCRdb keeps only in-frame clonotypes and omits some of them. The table records 60,000 to 75,000 clones, around 90% of them present only once. Findings and caveats of the study: Dosing at 0.1 to 3.0 mg/kg was accompanied by clonal expansion of CD4+ and CD8+ blood T cells by week 6.

V shed 9 bases and J 0 bases; nucleotides not matched to a gene: 6. The CDR3 has 14 amino acids. Germline V gene lookup returns CDR1 ENHRY and CDR2 SYGVKD. This clone was seen a few times. Its antigen is not identified. Material: CD4+ or CD8+ T cells sorted from blood, obtained in a trial of the OX40 agonist ivuxolimab. This receptor was obtained from an adult with an advanced solid tumor such as melanoma, head and neck, liver or kidney cancer. This sequence joins TRBV10-3 and TRBJ1-1; 8 bases line up with TRBD1. This CDR3 is CAIGQGRMNTEAFF. The DNA for the CDR3 is TGTGCCATTGGACAGGGAAGAATGAACACTGAAGCTTTCTTT.